This paragraph reports one T cell receptor (beta chain). Its recognized antigen is unknown. The sample holds no much larger clone one base away, and base qualities are not on file. High-throughput TCR beta sequencing profiled peripheral blood CD8+ and CD4+ T cells from healthy donors, Susac syndrome patients and multiple sclerosis patients. Multiple sclerosis controls were treatment-naive patients with stable or active relapsing-remitting disease fulfilling revised McDonald criteria. Bulk CD8+ and CD4+ T cells were purified magnetically by negative isolation, whereas CD8+ TEMRA cells were enriched by FACS. Blood was drawn into EDTA tubes, processed within 24 hours, and PBMCs were isolated by density gradient centrifugation. PBMCs intended for TCR sequencing were cryopreserved in liquid nitrogen and were subsequently thawed in a 37 degrees C water bath. Purity of sorted or isolated CD4+, CD8+ and CD8+ TEMRA cells was at least 90%.

This sample is part of a study of CD8 T cells in Susac syndrome (dated 2019 in TCRdb). Looking at the study overall: The study used repertoire sequencing to test whether antigen drove CD8+ T cell activation and differentiation in Susac syndrome. The full study reports these points: The TCR sequencing and HLA analysis was acknowledged to have included a relatively small number of individuals.

RNA was extracted using the RNeasy kit, and roughly 0.5 to 1 ug of the RNA was reverse transcribed with random hexamers. TCR beta CDR3 regions were amplified with the immunoSEQ multiplex PCR assay covering 54 Vbeta and 13 Jbeta segments. PCR amplification bias was corrected using a synthetic template baseline for primer optimization and computational correction. Under the source paper's analysis protocol: Reads were annotated to V, D and J genes according to IMGT and were analyzed with immunoSEQ Analyzer, with only productive sequences retained. To calculate clonality, Shannon entropy was normalized by log2 of the number of productive unique sequences and then subtracted from one. For each patient and control, public and private clones were evaluated among the 100 most prevalent clones. Susac-specific clones were defined as absent from healthy and MS cohorts, 850 to 1,300 published viral clones and other ImmuneACCESS disease sequences. In TCRdb, the public reads were trimmed at Q25 with fastp and aligned with MiXCR, with productive beta chains retained. One record per CDR3 amino acid sequence lists the most common genes and DNA. TCRdb's processing, not the authors' own work, is the source of the V and J calls. The sample contains about 180,000 distinct CDR3 sequences, approximately 96% of them found a single time. Approximately 0.09% of the sample is held by the ten biggest clonotypes.

The germline V gene (reference sequence) yields GTSNPN for CDR1 and SVGIG for CDR2. From the cysteine through the phenylalanine, the CDR3 covers 16 amino acids. The DNA shown is the 48-base CDR3, in frame from base 1. The trim is 0 bases for V and 0 bases for J, with a gap of 14 bases between the germline ends. Material for sequencing was CD4+ T cells from PBMCs. The sequence is built from TRBV30 and TRBJ1-2; TRBD1 is a weak D gene call, 5 bases matching. The origin of this receptor is a human donor with multiple sclerosis. The CDR3 here reads CAWSVTGRPTNYGYTF. DNA sequence: TGTGCCTGGAGTGTTACGGGACGTCCGACTAACTATGGCTACACCTTC. Full variable domain (CDR3 extended with the reference TRBV30 and TRBJ1-2 proteins): SQTIHQWPATLVQPVGSPLSLECTVEGTSNPNLYWYRQAAGRGLQLLFYSVGIGQISSEVPQNLSASRPQDRQFILSSKKLLLSDSGFYLCAWSVTGRPTNYGYTFGSGTRLTVV.